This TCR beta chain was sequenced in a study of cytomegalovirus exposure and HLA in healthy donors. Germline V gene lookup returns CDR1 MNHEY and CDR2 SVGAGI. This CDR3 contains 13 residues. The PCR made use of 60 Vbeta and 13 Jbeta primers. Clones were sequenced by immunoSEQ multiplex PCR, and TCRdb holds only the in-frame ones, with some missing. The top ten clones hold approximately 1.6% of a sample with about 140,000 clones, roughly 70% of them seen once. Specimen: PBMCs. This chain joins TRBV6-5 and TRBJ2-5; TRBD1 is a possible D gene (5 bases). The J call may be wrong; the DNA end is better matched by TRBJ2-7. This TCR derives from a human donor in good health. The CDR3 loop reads CASSYHQGYEQYF. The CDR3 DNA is TGTGCCAGCAGTTACCATCAGGGCTACGAGCAGTACTTC.